This entry lists 8 T cell receptor beta chains sequenced from one sample in a study of blood T cell repertoires in COVID-19. TCRdb keeps only in-frame clones here, not all; method: immunoSEQ multiplex PCR. The repertoire consists of hundreds of thousands of clones, with 85% to 90% occurring once and the leading ten covering under 0.3%. The sequenced sample consisted of peripheral blood. These receptors were taken from a woman between 18 and 29 years old with acute or convalescent COVID-19.

The chain joins TRBV27 to TRBJ2-7, with 10 bases matching TRBD2. V dropped 8 bases and J dropped 12; count of bases not matched to a gene: 25. The V gene's germline CDR1 is MNHEY and CDR2 SMNVEV (reference sequence). The CDR3 has 17 residues. CDR3 bases: TGTGCCAGCCCTTTAGAGGTAGCGGGGGGCCCTCCTGGGGTGCGGTACTTC. This gives the protein CASPLEVAGGPPGVRYF.

The genes are TRBV5-6 and TRBJ1-4; 8 nucleotides agree with TRBD1. The germline V gene encodes CDR1 SGHDT and CDR2 YYEEEE. This CDR3 has 15 residues. The V segment lost 5 bases and the J segment 8 bases; nucleotides outside the gene matches: 11. As DNA, the CDR3 is TGTGCCAGCAGGTCGACAGGGGTAATAGGAGAAAAACTGTTTTTT. Amino acid sequence: CASRSTGVIGEKLFF.

This rearrangement joins TRBV11-2 to TRBJ1-1; D is perhaps TRBD1 (6 bases). The CDR3 totals 11 residues. V shed 7 bases and J shed 4 bases, with 7 bases lying between them. Germline V gives CDR1 SGHAT, CDR2 FQNNGV. The CDR3 loop reads CASKDSTEAFF. The CDR3 DNA reads TGTGCCAGCAAGGACAGCACTGAAGCTTTCTTT.

The gene calls are TRBV19 and TRBJ2-6, with 9 bases lining up with TRBD1. This CDR3 region has 16 residues. With V trimmed by 8 bases and J by 1 base, 6 bases remained unmatched. CDR1 and CDR2 (germline): LNHDA, SQIVND (reference sequence). The CDR3 bases are TGTGCCAGTGGCCGGGACAGGGATTCTGGGGCCAACGTCCTGACTTTC. Amino acids: CASGRDRDSGANVLTF. The whole variable domain, filled in from reference TRBV19 and TRBJ2-6, reads DGGITQSPKYLFRKEGQNVTLSCEQNLNHDAMYWYRQDPGQGLRLIYYSQIVNDFQKGDIAEGYSVSREKKESFPLTVTSAQKNPTAFYLCASGRDRDSGANVLTFGAGSRLTVL.

This clone was observed a few times. The rearrangement links TRBV5-6 to TRBJ1-2, with TRBD1 identical over 8 bases. Germline CDR1 and CDR2: SGHDT and YYEEEE. V was clipped by 4 bases and J by 4 bases; unmatched bases: 12. CDR3 length: 16 residues. CDR3 DNA sequence: TGTGCCAGCAGCACAGGGGACAGGTCCTTTATCTATGGCTACACCTTC. This encodes CASSTGDRSFIYGYTF.

The gene calls are TRBV5-1 and TRBJ1-1; D gene unclear. Germline V gene sequence: CDR1 SGHRS, CDR2 YFSETQ. V lost 3 bases, J lost 5 bases, and 14 bases lay in between. The CDR3 length is 14 residues. The CDR3, as DNA: TGCGCCAGCAGCTCCTTGTCGAGGATTACTGAAGCTTTCTTT. It is translated as CASSSLSRITEAFF.

CDR3 sequence reads: CASSEQAGNQPQHF. DNA of the CDR3: TGTGCCAGCAGTGAACAAGCAGGTAATCAGCCCCAGCATTTT. The chain links TRBV6-1 to TRBJ1-5; no reliable D call. V was shortened by 2 bases and J by 4 bases, with 9 bases between the two germline ends. CDR1 and CDR2 (germline): MNHNS, SASEGT. This CDR3 region has 14 residues.

This chain joins TRBV18 and TRBJ2-1, with a tentative D call TRBD1 (5 bases). Germline V CDR1 and CDR2: KGHSH, LQKENI. V was shortened by 0 bases and J by 4 bases, with 19 bases between the two germline ends. The CDR3 has 18 amino acids. The CDR3 sequence is CASSPPIPGRALYNEQFF. For the CDR3, the DNA is TGTGCCAGCTCACCACCCATCCCGGGCAGGGCGCTATACAATGAGCAGTTCTTC.